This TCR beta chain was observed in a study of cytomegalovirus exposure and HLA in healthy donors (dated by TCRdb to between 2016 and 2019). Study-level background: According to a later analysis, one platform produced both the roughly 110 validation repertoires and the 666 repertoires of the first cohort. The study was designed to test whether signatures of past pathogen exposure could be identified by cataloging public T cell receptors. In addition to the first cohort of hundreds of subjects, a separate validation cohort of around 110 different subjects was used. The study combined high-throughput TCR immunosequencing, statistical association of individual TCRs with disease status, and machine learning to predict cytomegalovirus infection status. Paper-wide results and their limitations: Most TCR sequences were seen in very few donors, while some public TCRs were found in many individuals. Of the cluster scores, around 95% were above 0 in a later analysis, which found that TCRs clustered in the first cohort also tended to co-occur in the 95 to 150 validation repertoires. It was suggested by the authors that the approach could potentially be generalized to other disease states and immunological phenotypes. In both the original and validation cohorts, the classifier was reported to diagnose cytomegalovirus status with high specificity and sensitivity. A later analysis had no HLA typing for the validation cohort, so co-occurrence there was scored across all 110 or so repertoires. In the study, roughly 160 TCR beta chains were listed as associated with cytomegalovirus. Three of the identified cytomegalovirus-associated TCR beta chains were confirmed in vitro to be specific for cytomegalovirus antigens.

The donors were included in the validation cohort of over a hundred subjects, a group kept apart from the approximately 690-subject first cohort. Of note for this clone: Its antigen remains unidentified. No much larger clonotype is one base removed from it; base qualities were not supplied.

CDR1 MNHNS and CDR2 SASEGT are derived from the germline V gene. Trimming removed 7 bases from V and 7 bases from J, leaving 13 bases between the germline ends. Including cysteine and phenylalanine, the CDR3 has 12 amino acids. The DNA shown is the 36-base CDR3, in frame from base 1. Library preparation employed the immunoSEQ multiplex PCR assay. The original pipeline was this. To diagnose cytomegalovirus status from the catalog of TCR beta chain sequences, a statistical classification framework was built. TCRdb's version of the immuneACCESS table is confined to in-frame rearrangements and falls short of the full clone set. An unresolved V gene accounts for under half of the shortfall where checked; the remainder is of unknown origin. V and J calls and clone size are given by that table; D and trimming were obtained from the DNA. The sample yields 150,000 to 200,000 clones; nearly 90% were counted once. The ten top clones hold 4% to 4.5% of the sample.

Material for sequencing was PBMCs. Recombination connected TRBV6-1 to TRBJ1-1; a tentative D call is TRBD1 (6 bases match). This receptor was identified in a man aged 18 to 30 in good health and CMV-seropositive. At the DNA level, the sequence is TGTGCCAGCACCTTTACAGGGAATGAAGCTTTCTTT. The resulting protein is CASTFTGNEAFF.